Presented here are 18 T cell receptor beta chains from one specimen sequenced in a study of prognosis after radiotherapy for stage I lung cancer. From genomic DNA, TCR beta CDR3 was amplified by two-round multiplex PCR. Individual primers that were specific to each TRBV and TRBJ gene served in first-round PCR. TCRdb analysed the multiplex PCR reads with MiXCR anew, one entry per CDR3 protein. The table lists 13,000 to 15,000 distinct CDR3 sequences, 28% of them singletons. Material: PBMCs, obtained before or after stereotactic body radiation therapy (not recorded which). All receptors derive from a donor over 45 with non-small cell lung cancer.

Concerning this clonotype itself: An end of the junction differs from the germline gene, which may be a read error. This chain joins TRBV19 and TRBJ1-2, with TRBD1 matching 11 bases. Germline loops: CDR1 LNHDA, CDR2 SQIVND (reference sequence). The CDR3 consists of 17 residues. In nucleotides, the CDR3 is TGTGCCAGTAGTACAAACATCGGGACAGGGGGAGCGGTCGGCTACAACTTC. Encoded protein: CASSTNIGTGGAVGYNF.

At least ten counts were recorded for this clonotype. The chain combines TRBV2 with TRBJ2-1, with D unclear. The V and J ends lost 5 bases and 0 bases respectively, with 8 bases between them. CDR1 and CDR2 (germline): SNHLY, FYNNEI. The CDR3 spans 14 residues. CDR3 bases: TGTGCCAGCAGTTACTACTCCTCCTACAATGAGCAGTTCTTC. Translation: CASSYYSSYNEQFF.

This clonotype rates as medium-sized. This chain joins TRBV7-9 and TRBJ2-1, with 13 bases lining up with TRBD2. The CDR3 has 18 residues. J was trimmed by 5 bases and V by 5 bases; bases with no gene match: 12. Germline CDR1 SEHNR, CDR2 FQNEAQ (reference sequence). The CDR3 nucleotides are TGTGCCAGCAGCGAGGGACTAGCGGGAAAAAGAACCGACAATGAGCAGTTCTTC. It specifies CASSEGLAGKRTDNEQFF.

Remarks on this clonotype: With only one base between it and a far larger clone, this is likely a read error. The rearrangement uses TRBV6-8 and TRBJ1-6, with D perhaps TRBD1 (6 bases). Germline V CDR1 and CDR2: MNHGY, SAAAGT. This CDR3 contains 16 residues. This CDR3 is CASKNGDMRHNSPLHF. The CDR3 coding sequence is TGTGCCAGCAAGAACGGGGACATGAGACATAATTCCCCCCTCCACTTT.

This clonotype was observed at least ten times. The V gene is TRBV3-1, the J gene TRBJ2-3, with 9 bases fitting TRBD1. Germline V gene sequence: CDR1 LGHDT, CDR2 YNNKEL (reference sequence). The CDR3 runs 13 residues. V was clipped by 6 bases and J by 4 bases; unmatched bases: 2. The chain's CDR3 is CASRRQGADTQYF. CDR3 nucleotides: TGTGCCAGCAGACGACAGGGGGCAGATACGCAGTATTTT.

This clonotype occurred once. J is TRBJ2-5 and V is TRBV19; D assignment may be TRBD1 or TRBD2 (5 bases each). The CDR3 runs to 15 residues. The germline V and J ends were trimmed by 3 bases and 1 base, with 12 bases remaining between them. The germline V gene encodes CDR1 LNHDA and CDR2 SQIVND (reference sequence). The CDR3 coding sequence is TGTGCCAGTAGTATCGTCACCGGGGCCCAAGAGACCCAGTACTTC. Protein product: CASSIVTGAQETQYF.

Sample share makes this clonotype medium-sized (0.01 to 0.1%). The gene calls are TRBV19 and TRBJ1-1; TRBD1 aligns across 7 bases. Per the germline V gene, CDR1 is LNHDA and CDR2 is SQIVND (reference sequence). This CDR3 region has 15 residues. V shed 4 bases and J 0 bases; nucleotides not matched to a gene: 5. CDR3 bases: TGTGCCAGTAGTAATGCAGGGGGTTTGAACACTGAAGCTTTCTTT. It translates to CASSNAGGLNTEAFF.

This clonotype was picked up many times. The chain links TRBV7-2 to TRBJ2-1; D is unclear. The CDR3 spans 12 residues. Trimming removed 4 bases from V and 9 bases from J, with 10 bases in between. The germline V gene encodes CDR1 SGHTA and CDR2 FQGNSA. CDR3 loop: CASSYWGIEQFF. CDR3 in DNA: TGTGCCAGCAGCTACTGGGGTATTGAGCAGTTCTTC.

This clonotype was recorded many times. The rearrangement uses TRBV5-1 and TRBJ2-5; 9 positions agree with TRBD2. This CDR3 comprises 15 residues. Germline CDR1 is SGHRS and CDR2 is YFSETQ. Trimming at V came to 0 bases and at J to 4 bases, leaving 4 bases not matched to a gene. CDR3 protein: CASSLVSGSGETQYF. CDR3 sequence (DNA): TGCGCCAGCAGCTTGGTTAGCGGGAGCGGAGAGACCCAGTACTTC.

Comment on this clonotype: This CDR3 is missing its conserved last phenylalanine or tryptophan, likely due to a read error. V gene TRBV6-1 combines with J gene TRBJ1-5; D ambiguous. V gave up 6 bases and J gave up 8 bases, with 23 bases separating them. The CDR3 is 16 residues long. Germline-derived CDR1 and CDR2 are MNHNS and SASEGT. In DNA, the CDR3 is TGTGCCAGCAGGGGTGGCTCGGGGTGGTACGGTAAGCCCCAGCATTAT. Its protein is CASRGGSGWYGKPQHY.

On this clonotype: A far larger clone is off by one base, so a read error is likely. Without the conserved terminal phenylalanine or tryptophan, this CDR3 likely stems from a read error. The chain joins TRBV6-2 or TRBV6-3 to TRBJ2-5, with 8 bases identical to TRBD1. Germline loops: CDR1 MNHEY, CDR2 SVGEGT. This CDR3 has 17 residues. With 0 bases clipped from V and 3 bases from J, the junction kept 9 bases outside the gene matches. The CDR3 region has the DNA TGTGCCAGCAGTTACTCGATCCCGGGACAGGCCAAAGAGACCCAGTACTTG. Translated, it gives CASSYSIPGQAKETQYL.

Concerning this clonotype itself: A far larger clone is only one base removed, so a read error is likely. The CDR3 DNA sequence: TGCGCCAGCGCCCATTACAGGGCGGAAAGCAATGAGCAGTTCTTC. Its protein is CASAHYRAESNEQFF. The chain has TRBV5-1 and TRBJ2-5; a weak D match, TRBD1 (6 bases). The tail of the sequence fits TRBJ2-1 better, so the J call may be wrong. Germline lookup yields CDR1 SGHRS and CDR2 YFSETQ. This CDR3 is 15 amino acids long.

This clonotype was detected many times. The chain has TRBV28 and TRBJ2-1, with D unclear. Trimming removed 7 bases at V and 3 bases at J, with 19 bases between. CDR1 MDHEN and CDR2 SYDVKM come from the germline V gene. This CDR3 spans 16 amino acids. As DNA, the CDR3 is TGTGCCAGCACCCCCCTGGTATTTCGGAACTACAATGAGCAGTTCTTC. Its protein product is CASTPLVFRNYNEQFF.

This clonotype was observed many times. The J gene is TRBJ2-7, the V gene TRBV2, with TRBD1 matching 9 bases. Germline V CDR1 and CDR2: SNHLY, FYNNEI. V dropped 2 bases and J dropped 9; count of bases not matched to a gene: 8. CDR3 length: 14 residues. For the CDR3, the DNA is TGTGCCAGCAGTGAATACAGGGGGCGGGACGGGCAGTACTTC. Residues: CASSEYRGRDGQYF.

The rearrangement links TRBV6-5 to TRBJ2-7, with 14 bases lining up with TRBD2. The junction had 5 bases not matched to a gene; V was cut back by 4 bases and J by 6 bases. Germline V gives CDR1 MNHEY, CDR2 SVGAGI. The CDR3 covers 15 residues. Here the CDR3 DNA reads TGTGCCAGCAGTTGGACTAGCGGGAGGTCGGGCGAGCAGTACTTC. Translated, it gives CASSWTSGRSGEQYF.

By proportion, this clonotype is medium-sized. The chain is built from TRBV28 and TRBJ2-3; TRBD2 aligns across 10 bases. The CDR3 totals 17 residues. Germline CDR1 is MDHEN and CDR2 is SYDVKM. Trimming removed 9 bases from V and 0 bases from J; junction bases left unmatched: 12. The CDR3 DNA is TGTGCCAGGCTAGCGGGAGTACCTCCATTTAGCACAGATACGCAGTATTTT. Translating gives CARLAGVPPFSTDTQYF.

Regarding this clonotype: A far larger clone lies a single base away; this is likely a read error. The chain recombines TRBV6-4 with TRBJ1-5; D not certain. CDR1 MRHNA and CDR2 SNTAGT come from the germline V gene. This CDR3 comprises 13 residues. CDR3 sequence (DNA): TGTGCCAGCAGTTACCGGGAAGGTCAGCCCAAGCATTTT. Encoded protein: CASSYREGQPKHF.

This clonotype is judged medium-sized. The rearrangement links TRBV6-1 to TRBJ2-1; possible D gene TRBD1, 5 bases. The CDR3 runs to 13 residues. V shed 7 bases and J shed 5 bases, with 12 bases lying between them. Per the germline V gene, CDR1 is MNHNS and CDR2 is SASEGT. The CDR3 nucleotides read TGTGCCAGCACCCCCTGGGGCAACAATGAGCAGTTCTTC. Protein sequence: CASTPWGNNEQFF.